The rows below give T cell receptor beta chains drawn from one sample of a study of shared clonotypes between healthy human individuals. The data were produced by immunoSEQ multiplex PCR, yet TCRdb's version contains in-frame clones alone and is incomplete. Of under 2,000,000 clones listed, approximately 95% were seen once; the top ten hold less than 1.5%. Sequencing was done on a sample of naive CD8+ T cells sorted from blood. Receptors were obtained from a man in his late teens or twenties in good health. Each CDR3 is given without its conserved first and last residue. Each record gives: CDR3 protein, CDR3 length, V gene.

ATGVGSYEQY,10,TRBV6-6
ASNDRGNDYGYT,12,TRBV10-2
ASSPSGAGVIYEQY,14,TRBV6-6
ATSLPGSLNEQF,12,TRBV15
ASSSISGEIGYT,12,TRBV27
ASSSGTFGTPIEAF,14,TRBV27
ATSGDGETQY,10,TRBV15
ASGLTLAGVVSYEQY,15,TRBV12-5
SVVNRGQNYGYT,12,TRBV29-1
ASSLIIGGRGTKNIQY,16,TRBV7-2
ASSFLPGKQETQY,13,TRBV7-9
ASATDSYEQY,10,TRBV19
ASSLDGQGPNYGYT,14,TRBV7-9
ASSIGPGSGANVLT,14,TRBV19
ASREGEIYNSPLH,13,TRBV4-1
ASSPYDRPYEQY,12,TRBV18
AWSETWGNQPQH,12,TRBV30
ASSSTMTGLETQY,13,TRBV28
ASRGRGQLADTQY,13,TRBV7-9
ASSLKSRLYNEQF,13,TRBV7-9
ASREGIGDTQY,11,TRBV7-9
ASSRVGSGNTEAF,13,TRBV4-1
ASIPLGARDTEAF,13,TRBV2
ASSPRDSDQGQPQH,14,TRBV21-1
ASSLDWGRRRTEAF,14,TRBV11-2
AISEGLAGGGTDTQY,15,TRBV10-3
ASSLQGSYNEQF,12,TRBV10-2
ASTAEITYNSPLH,13,TRBV6-5
AISESVGAIYEQY,13,TRBV10-3
ASSLSGQNNEQF,12,TRBV5-1
ASSDGRSYGYT,11,TRBV2
ASSVSPGTDYEQY,13,TRBV9
ASSFDGLNYEQY,12,TRBV27
ASSAGQGTYQPQH,13,TRBV7-9
ASSPYLGQLDQETQY,15,TRBV14